The TCR beta chain under discussion was sequenced for a study of blood T cell repertoires in COVID-19. Overall study context: The United States, Italy and Spain provided the acute and convalescent COVID-19 samples.

CDR1 and CDR2 (germline): SGHVS, FNYEAQ. CDR3 length: 15 amino acids. V dropped 4 bases and J dropped 2 bases, with 14 bases sitting between them. In the source study's methods: From reference gene primer amplification, estimates of nucleated cell counts were derived. Using immunoSEQ multiplex PCR, the repertoire was profiled, and TCRdb retains in-frame clones only, with some absent. From that table come the V and J calls and clone size; the DNA was used to work out D and trimming. The data show fewer than 80,000 clones, with about nine tenths seen just once and about 2.5% held by the top ten. The sample consisted of peripheral blood. The chain combines TRBV7-6 with TRBJ2-5; D is unresolved. The clonotype comes from a human donor in a cohort sampled during active COVID-19. CDR3 region: CASSYGAQPQETQYF. DNA of the CDR3: TGTGCCAGCAGCTACGGAGCCCAACCACAAGAGACCCAGTACTTC.